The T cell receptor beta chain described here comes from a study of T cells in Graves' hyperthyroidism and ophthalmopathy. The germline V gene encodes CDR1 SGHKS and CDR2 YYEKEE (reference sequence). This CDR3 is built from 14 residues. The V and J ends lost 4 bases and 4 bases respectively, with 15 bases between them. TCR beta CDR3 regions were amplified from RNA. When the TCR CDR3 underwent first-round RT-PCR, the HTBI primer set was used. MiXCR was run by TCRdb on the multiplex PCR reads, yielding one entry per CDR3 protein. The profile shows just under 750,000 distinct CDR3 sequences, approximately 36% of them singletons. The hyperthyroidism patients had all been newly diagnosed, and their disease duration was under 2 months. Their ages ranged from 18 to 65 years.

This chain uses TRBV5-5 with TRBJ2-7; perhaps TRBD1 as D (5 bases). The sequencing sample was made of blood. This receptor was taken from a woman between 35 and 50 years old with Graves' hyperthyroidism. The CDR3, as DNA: TGTGCCAGCAGCAGGCAGGAAGGGGCGTACGAGCAGTACTTC. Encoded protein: CASSRQEGAYEQYF.